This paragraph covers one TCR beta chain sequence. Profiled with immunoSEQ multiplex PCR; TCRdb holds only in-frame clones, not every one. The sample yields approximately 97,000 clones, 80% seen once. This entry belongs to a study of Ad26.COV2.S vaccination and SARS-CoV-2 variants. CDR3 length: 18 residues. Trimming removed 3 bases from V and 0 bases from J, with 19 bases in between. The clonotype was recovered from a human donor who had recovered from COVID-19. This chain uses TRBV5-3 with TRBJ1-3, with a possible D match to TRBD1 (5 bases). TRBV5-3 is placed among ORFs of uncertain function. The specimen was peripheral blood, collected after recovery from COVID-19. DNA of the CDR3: TGTGCCAGAAGCTGGAGCTACAGGAACCTATACTCTGGAAACACCATATATTTT. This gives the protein CARSWSYRNLYSGNTIYF.